This record concerns one T cell receptor (beta chain) sequence. The sample originates from a study of blood T cell repertoires in COVID-19. Across the whole study: PBMCs, B-cell-depleted T cells, or T cells provided the cDNA or gDNA that made up the material.

The germline CDR1 and CDR2 sequences are SGHAT and FQNNGV. The CDR3 contains 11 residues. Between the trimmed V and J ends, which lost 6 bases and 7 bases, there was a span of 8 bases. Clones were sequenced by immunoSEQ multiplex PCR, and TCRdb holds only the in-frame ones, with some missing. This table holds about 400,000 clones, approximately 89% found once. Sequenced: PBMCs or T cells enriched from blood (not recorded which). The sequence came from a man in his forties or fifties in a cohort exposed to, infected with or recovered from COVID-19 (not recorded which). The V call is TRBV11-2, the J call TRBJ2-3; D possibly corresponds to TRBD2 (5 bases). The DNA for the CDR3 is TGTGCCAGCAGACCGGGAAATACGCAGTATTTT. Its translation: CASRPGNTQYF.